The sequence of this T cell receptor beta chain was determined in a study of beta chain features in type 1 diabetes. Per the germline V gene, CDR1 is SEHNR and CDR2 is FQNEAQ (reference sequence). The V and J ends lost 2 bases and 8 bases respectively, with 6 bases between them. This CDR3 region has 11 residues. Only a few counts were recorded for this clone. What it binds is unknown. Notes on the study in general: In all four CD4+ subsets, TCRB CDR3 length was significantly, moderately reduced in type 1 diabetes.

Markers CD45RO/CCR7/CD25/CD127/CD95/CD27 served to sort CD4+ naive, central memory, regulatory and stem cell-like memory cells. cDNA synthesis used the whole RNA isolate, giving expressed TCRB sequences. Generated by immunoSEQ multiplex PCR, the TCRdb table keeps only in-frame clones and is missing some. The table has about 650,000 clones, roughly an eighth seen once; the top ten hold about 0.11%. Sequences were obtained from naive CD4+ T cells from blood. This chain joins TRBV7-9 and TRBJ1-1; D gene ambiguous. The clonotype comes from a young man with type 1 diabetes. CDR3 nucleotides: TGTGCCAGCAGCTTAATAGGAGAAGCTTTCTTT. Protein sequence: CASSLIGEAFF.